A selection of T cell receptor beta chains follows, all from one sample in a study of technical replicates of blood from several donors. Sequencing was performed with immunoSEQ multiplex PCR; in TCRdb, only in-frame clones are kept and a portion is missing. This sample has about 82,000 clones; around 92% occur once, and the top ten carry roughly 0.26%. The sequenced sample was T cells isolated from PBMCs. All receptors derive from a human donor in good health. CDR3s include the opening cysteine and the closing phenylalanine or tryptophan. D genes are given only for firm matches. Some rows have no size entry. The others give once, few or many, or a class for an expanded clone.

TRBJ1-3 | TRBV29-1 | - | - | CSAGGTSGNTIYF | TGCAGCGCGGGCGGGACGTCCGGAAACACCATATATTTT
TRBJ2-7 | TRBV5-8 | TRBD1 | - | CASTGGYEQYF | TGTGCCAGCACAGGGGGCTACGAGCAGTACTTC
TRBJ2-3 | TRBV28 | TRBD1 | - | CASRGQGASDTQYF | TGTGCCAGCAGGGGACAGGGGGCATCCGATACGCAGTATTTT
TRBJ2-7 | TRBV29-1 | - | - | CSVGTLITGLKGEEQYF | TGCAGCGTTGGAACCCTCATTACGGGGCTCAAGGGGGAGGAGCAGTACTTC
TRBJ1-1 | TRBV4-1 | - | - | CASSLSPPGDHHSEAFF | TGCGCCAGCAGTCTTTCACCTCCAGGGGATCATCACTCTGAAGCTTTCTTT
TRBJ2-2 | TRBV7-9 | - | - | CASSPVPGELFF | TGTGCCAGCAGTCCGGTCCCGGGGGAGCTGTTTTTT
TRBJ2-3 | TRBV19 | TRBD2 | - | CASSTLAGGLTDTQYF | TGTGCCAGTAGCACCCTAGCGGGGGGTCTCACAGATACGCAGTATTTT
TRBJ2-2 | TRBV5-1 | - | - | CASSLALTGELFF | TGCGCCAGCAGCTTGGCTCTAACCGGGGAGCTGTTTTTT
TRBJ2-1 | TRBV5-5 | TRBD2 | - | CASSFILAGVLNEQFF | TGTGCCAGCAGCTTTATTCTAGCGGGGGTCCTCAATGAGCAGTTCTTC
TRBJ2-3 | TRBV29-1 | TRBD1 | - | CSSGDSAGQYF | TGCAGCTCTGGGGACAGCGCCGGGCAGTATTTT
TRBJ2-7 | TRBV13 | - | - | CASSLGAYEQYF | TGTGCCAGCAGTCTGGGGGCATACGAGCAGTACTTC
TRBJ2-1 | TRBV5-1 | TRBD2 | - | CASSSTLGTNYNEQFF | TGCGCCAGCAGCTCGACTCTCGGGACTAACTACAATGAGCAGTTCTTC
TRBJ1-6 | TRBV14 | - | - | CASSQESRLPLHF | TGTGCCAGCAGCCAAGAGTCGCGGTTACCCCTCCACTTT
TRBJ1-1 | TRBV7-9 | - | - | CASSPGSVGRDTEAFF | TGTGCCAGCAGCCCAGGTAGTGTGGGCAGGGACACTGAAGCTTTCTTT
TRBJ2-3 | TRBV9 | TRBD2 | - | CASSTRGGGEDTQYF | TGTGCCAGCAGCACCAGGGGCGGGGGGGAAGATACGCAGTATTTT
TRBJ1-5 | TRBV27 | - | - | CASGQINQPQHF | TGTGCCAGCGGACAGATCAATCAGCCCCAGCATTTT
TRBJ2-7 | TRBV7-9 | TRBD1 | - | CASSLRGQGNNEQYF | TGTGCCAGCAGCTTACGTGGACAGGGGAACAACGAGCAGTACTTC
TRBJ1-5 | TRBV7-2 | TRBD1 | - | CASSVGQGGGYYQPQHF | TGTGCCAGCAGCGTCGGACAGGGGGGTGGGTATTATCAGCCCCAGCATTTT
TRBJ2-7 | TRBV27 | - | - | CASSWGTGYYEQYF | TGTGCCAGCAGTTGGGGGACTGGATACTACGAGCAGTACTTC
TRBJ1-5 | TRBV5-1 | - | few | CASSLGTGGQPQHF | TGCGCCAGCAGCTTGGGTACCGGGGGGCAGCCCCAGCATTTT
TRBJ2-3 | TRBV5-1 | TRBD1 | - | CASSFGQGPDTQYF | TGCGCCAGCAGCTTCGGACAGGGCCCAGATACGCAGTATTTT
TRBJ1-1 | TRBV30 | - | - | CAWNILGGTEAFF | TGTGCCTGGAACATTCTCGGGGGCACTGAAGCTTTCTTT
TRBJ2-2 | TRBV4-1 | - | - | CASSPSGSVGELFF | TGCGCCAGCAGCCCCTCGGGGAGCGTCGGGGAGCTGTTTTTT
TRBJ2-1 | TRBV7-6 | - | - | CASSLAPGSFEQFF | TGTGCCAGCAGCTTAGCGCCTGGCTCTTTTGAGCAGTTCTTC
TRBJ1-5 | TRBV23-1 | - | - | CASSHKKISGDSNQPQHF | TGCGCCAGCAGTCACAAGAAAATTTCGGGGGATAGCAATCAGCCCCAGCATTTT
TRBJ1-1 | TRBV19 | TRBD1 | - | CASSGLGQAVGTFF | TGTGCCAGTAGTGGGCTGGGACAGGCAGTGGGAACTTTCTTT
TRBJ1-2 | TRBV11-2 | - | - | CASSLGSTGYGYTF | TGTGCCAGCAGCTTAGGTTCCACAGGCTATGGCTACACCTTC
TRBJ2-1 | TRBV5-1 | TRBD2 | once | CASSSTLAGGRMNEQFF | TGCGCCAGCAGCTCTACCTTAGCGGGGGGGCGGATGAATGAGCAGTTCTTC
TRBJ2-7 | TRBV28 | TRBD2 | - | CASSLGGYEQYF | TGTGCCAGCAGTTTGGGAGGGTACGAGCAGTACTTC
TRBJ2-5 | TRBV13 | - | - | CASSSWREETQYF | TGTGCCAGCAGCTCCTGGAGGGAAGAGACCCAGTACTTC
TRBJ2-2 | TRBV10-3 | TRBD1 | - | CAITPRSLTGTGNTGELFF | TGTGCCATCACCCCGCGGTCGTTAACCGGGACAGGGAACACCGGGGAGCTGTTTTTT
TRBJ1-6 | TRBV18 | - | few | CASSYGREGWDSPLHF | TGTGCCAGCTCATACGGTAGGGAGGGGTGGGATTCACCCCTCCACTTT
TRBJ1-2 | TRBV6-5 | - | - | CASSYTPEAGNGYTF | TGTGCCAGCAGTTACACCCCAGAAGCGGGCAATGGCTACACCTTC
TRBJ1-6 | TRBV2 | - | - | CASNGQSSYNSPLHF | TGTGCCAGCAACGGACAGTCCTCCTATAATTCACCCCTCCACTTT
TRBJ1-3 | TRBV28 | - | - | CASSSPWGTGSFSGNTIYF | TGTGCCAGCAGTTCCCCGTGGGGCACAGGCTCCTTCTCTGGAAACACCATATATTTT
TRBJ2-1 | TRBV5-4 | TRBD2 | - | CASSPQREKGGYEQFF | TGTGCCAGCAGCCCACAGCGGGAGAAGGGTGGGTATGAGCAGTTCTTC
TRBJ2-2 | TRBV27 | TRBD1 | - | CASSWTAPGGGELFF | TGTGCCAGCAGTTGGACTGCCCCAGGGGGCGGGGAGCTGTTTTTT
TRBJ2-1 | TRBV15 | - | - | CATRGGGRNEQFF | TGTGCCACCAGGGGCGGGGGCCGCAATGAGCAGTTCTTC
TRBJ2-5 | TRBV5-4 | TRBD2 | - | CASHKRLAGQQETQYF | TGTGCCAGCCATAAGCGACTAGCGGGGCAGCAAGAGACCCAGTACTTC
TRBJ1-4 | TRBV18 | - | - | CASSPPQASTNEKLFF | TGTGCCAGCTCACCACCGCAGGCCTCAACTAATGAAAAACTGTTTTTT
TRBJ2-5 | TRBV15 | - | - | CATSVGFLGSQYF | TGTGCCACCAGCGTAGGATTTTTAGGGAGCCAGTACTTC
TRBJ1-4 | TRBV15 | TRBD1 | - | CATSRDRGLANEKLFF | TGTGCCACCAGCAGAGACAGGGGGCTTGCTAATGAAAAACTGTTTTTT
TRBJ1-1 | TRBV2 | TRBD1 | - | CASIDRVGNTEAFF | TGTGCCAGCATCGACAGGGTTGGGAACACTGAAGCTTTCTTT
TRBJ2-2 | TRBV2 | TRBD1 | - | CASSFDRANTGELFF | TGTGCCAGCAGTTTTGACAGGGCGAACACCGGGGAGCTGTTTTTT
TRBJ2-2 | TRBV6-1 | - | - | CASNFITGELFF | TGTGCCAGCAATTTTATCACCGGGGAGCTGTTTTTT
TRBJ2-7 | TRBV18 | TRBD1 | - | CASSPKGQGIYEQYF | TGTGCCAGCTCACCGAAGGGACAGGGTATCTACGAGCAGTACTTC
TRBJ1-1 | TRBV19 | - | - | CASRGTEAGVAFF | TGTGCCAGTAGGGGGACGGAGGCAGGGGTAGCTTTCTTT
TRBJ1-1 | TRBV7-9 | TRBD1 | - | CASSTTGGTEAFF | TGTGCCAGCAGTACTACAGGGGGGACTGAAGCTTTCTTT
TRBJ1-2 | TRBV5-1 | - | - | CASSLPSRQNYGYTF | TGCGCCAGCAGCTTGCCTAGTCGGCAGAACTATGGCTACACCTTC
TRBJ2-7 | TRBV28 | - | - | CASSLISGDGNEQYF | TGTGCCAGCAGTTTAATTTCCGGGGATGGCAACGAGCAGTACTTC
TRBJ2-4 | TRBV28 | - | - | CASSSTYRTAKNIQYF | TGTGCCAGCAGTTCCACATACCGGACAGCTAAAAACATTCAGTACTTC
TRBJ2-3 | TRBV10-1 | - | - | CASPLGTDTQYF | TGCGCCAGCCCTCTAGGAACAGATACGCAGTATTTT
TRBJ1-4 | TRBV4-1 | - | - | CASSLRQAYEKLFF | TGCGCCAGCAGCCTACGACAGGCATATGAAAAACTGTTTTTT
TRBJ1-2 | TRBV28 | - | - | CASTERVNYGYTF | TGTGCCAGCACCGAACGGGTAAACTATGGCTACACCTTC
TRBJ2-2 | TRBV9 | - | - | CASSVVSGTGELFF | TGTGCCAGCAGCGTAGTCAGCGGCACCGGGGAGCTGTTTTTT